The rows below give T cell receptor beta chains drawn from one sample of a study of blood T cell repertoires in COVID-19. Libraries were prepared by immunoSEQ multiplex PCR; TCRdb keeps only in-frame clonotypes and omits some of them. The sample shows about 200,000 clones, approximately 90% of them seen only once. The sequencing input was peripheral blood. The receptors shown here come from a man aged 50 or older with COVID-19, enrolled during active disease. Both conserved end residues are part of each CDR3. D genes are given only for firm matches. Clone size, where shown, is once, few, many, or a class for clones that have expanded.

DNA	CDR3	size	D	V	J
TGTGCCAGCAGCCAAGGTGGGGCCTCCTACGAGCAGTACTTC	CASSQGGASYEQYF	once	-	TRBV3-1/TRBV3-2	TRBJ2-7
TGTGCCAGCAGCTTTATCGGGGGGTACAGCTCCTACGAGCAGTACTTC	CASSFIGGYSSYEQYF	-	TRBD2	TRBV5-4	TRBJ2-7
TGTGCCAGCAGCCACAGGGGAGCTGAAGCTTTCTTT	CASSHRGAEAFF	-	TRBD1	TRBV5-6	TRBJ1-1
TGTGCCAGCAGCTCCACCAGGGGTATCCTCTGGGGTAAAAAACTGTTTTTT	CASSSTRGILWGKKLFF	-	-	TRBV7-9	TRBJ1-4
TGTGCCAGCAGAGAGCCGGGACAGGGGGCGGCTGGCTACACCTTC	CASREPGQGAAGYTF	-	TRBD1	TRBV9	TRBJ1-2
TGTGCCAGCAAAGACAGTTTGTATGGCTACACCTTC	CASKDSLYGYTF	-	-	TRBV28	TRBJ1-2
TGTGCCAGCAGACCACAGGGGGGTTCCACCTACGAGCAGTACTTC	CASRPQGGSTYEQYF	once	TRBD1	TRBV5-6	TRBJ2-7
TGTGCCAGCGCTACCACCTCCTACGAGCAGTACTTC	CASATTSYEQYF	-	-	TRBV12-3/TRBV12-4	TRBJ2-7
TGTGCCAGCAGTTTAAGGGGTAACTATGGCTACACCTTC	CASSLRGNYGYTF	-	-	TRBV12-3/TRBV12-4	TRBJ1-2
TGTGCCGGCGGCGAGGGGGCCAACGTCCTGACTTTC	CAGGEGANVLTF	-	-	TRBV2	TRBJ2-6
TGTGCCAGCAGTTCACATAGCGGGGGGGGTTGGAATGAGCAGTTCTTC	CASSSHSGGGWNEQFF	-	TRBD2	TRBV28	TRBJ2-1
TGTGCCAGCAGCCAAGAACGGGGGGCCGCGAACACCGGGGAGCTGTTTTTT	CASSQERGAANTGELFF	-	-	TRBV4-2	TRBJ2-2
TGTGCCAGTAGTATGCCGGGACAGGGAGTAGATACGCAGTATTTT	CASSMPGQGVDTQYF	-	TRBD1	TRBV19	TRBJ2-3
TGTGCCAGCAGTGCCTCCACACCCAATACGCAGTATTTT	CASSASTPNTQYF	-	-	TRBV2	TRBJ2-3
TGTGCCAGCAGTCAAGACAGGGGAGGTGAAAAACTGTTTTTT	CASSQDRGGEKLFF	-	TRBD1	TRBV6-6	TRBJ1-4
TGTGCCAGCAGCCCCCGGACTACCTCGAACACCGGGGAGCTGTTTTTT	CASSPRTTSNTGELFF	-	-	TRBV3-1/TRBV3-2	TRBJ2-2
TGTGCCAGTAGAACTACGGGACTAGCGCTAGGTGAGCAGTTCTTC	CASRTTGLALGEQFF	-	TRBD2	TRBV19	TRBJ2-1
TGCGCCAGCAGCCAAGCCTTTGGACAGATCTACGAGCAGTACTTC	CASSQAFGQIYEQYF	-	-	TRBV4-1	TRBJ2-7
TGTGCCAGCAAGGGACAGGGAGGCTCCCCGGCCAAAAACATTCAGTACTTC	CASKGQGGSPAKNIQYF	-	TRBD1	TRBV25-1	TRBJ2-4
TGTGCCAGCAGCTCACCTCAACTAGCGAGAACCGGGGAGCTGTTTTTT	CASSSPQLARTGELFF	-	TRBD2	TRBV7-2	TRBJ2-2
TGCGCCAGCAGCTTGGATGGGACAGTTGATCAGCCCCAGCATTTT	CASSLDGTVDQPQHF	-	TRBD1	TRBV5-1	TRBJ1-5
TGTGCCAGCAGCCCTAGCGGGAGTATCCCCGGGGAGCTGTTTTTT	CASSPSGSIPGELFF	once	TRBD2	TRBV5-4	TRBJ2-2
TGTGCCAGCAGCTGGGAGTACGAGCAGTACTTC	CASSWEYEQYF	-	-	TRBV5-5	TRBJ2-7
TGCGCCAGCAGCTTGAATATGAATTCACCCCTCCACTTT	CASSLNMNSPLHF	-	-	TRBV5-1	TRBJ1-6
TGTGCCAGCAGCTCCCCCGGACTAGCGGGTTACAATGAGCAGTTCTTC	CASSSPGLAGYNEQFF	-	TRBD2	TRBV11-3	TRBJ2-1
TGCGCCAGCAGCTTAGCGGGAGGGCTGGGCACAGATACGCAGTATTTT	CASSLAGGLGTDTQYF	-	TRBD2	TRBV5-1	TRBJ2-3
TGTGCCAGCAGTCGGGACAGGGTGGTCTACGAGCAGTACTTC	CASSRDRVVYEQYF	few	TRBD1	TRBV6-5	TRBJ2-7
TGTGCCAGCATCCCATCGGACAGGGTCGGCGCAGATACGCAGTATTTT	CASIPSDRVGADTQYF	-	TRBD1	TRBV27	TRBJ2-3
TGTGCCAGCAGCTTATATGCTGTTGGGACTGCCACGAATGAGCAGTTCTTC	CASSLYAVGTATNEQFF	-	-	TRBV7-3	TRBJ2-1
TGTGCCTGGAGTGTACCAGGCCTCCACTATGGCTACACCTTC	CAWSVPGLHYGYTF	-	-	TRBV30	TRBJ1-2
TGTGCCTGGAGCGGCACAGGGAAAGACACCTTC	CAWSGTGKDTF	-	-	TRBV30	TRBJ1-2
TGTGCCAGCGGGAAGGGGATGGGTGAAAAACTGTTTTTT	CASGKGMGEKLFF	-	-	TRBV7-9	TRBJ1-4
TGTGCCAGCAGCCAACTAGCGGGGGCGAGCTCCTACAATGAGCAGTTCTTC	CASSQLAGASSYNEQFF	-	TRBD2	TRBV14	TRBJ2-1
TGCGCCAGCAGCCAAGAACCGTCAGGGTATAACTACGAGCAGTACTTC	CASSQEPSGYNYEQYF	-	-	TRBV4-3	TRBJ2-7
TGCAGCTCCCGCCGGGACAGTGGGTTATCCGGGGAGCTGTTTTTT	CSSRRDSGLSGELFF	-	TRBD1	TRBV29-1	TRBJ2-2
TGTGCCAGCAACATGGGACAGCTGAACACTGAAGCTTTCTTT	CASNMGQLNTEAFF	-	TRBD1	TRBV9	TRBJ1-1
TGTGCCAGCAGTTTTATATCCGGGATAGGAGATTCACCCCTCCACTTT	CASSFISGIGDSPLHF	-	-	TRBV6-5	TRBJ1-6
TGTGCCAGCAGCCTCCGACTAGCGGGAGGGGTCATGGAGAACACCGGGGAGCTGTTTTTT	CASSLRLAGGVMENTGELFF	-	TRBD2	TRBV7-3	TRBJ2-2
TGTGCCAGCAGTCCAAGGCAGGGGGCGGCTAATTCACCCCTCCACTTT	CASSPRQGAANSPLHF	-	TRBD1	TRBV28	TRBJ1-6
TGTGCCAGTAGTAAAGGACAGGGCAATTTTCAGCCCCAGCATTTT	CASSKGQGNFQPQHF	-	TRBD1	TRBV19	TRBJ1-5
TGTGCCAGCAGCCCAGAAGCGGGAGCGAACACCGGGGAGCTGTTTTTT	CASSPEAGANTGELFF	-	TRBD2	TRBV7-2	TRBJ2-2
TGTGCCAGCAGAACTAGCGGGTACTTCACAGATACGCAGTATTTT	CASRTSGYFTDTQYF	-	TRBD2	TRBV6-5	TRBJ2-3
TGTGCCAGCAGTTTTACAGGGCGAAATACCTACGAGCAGTACTTC	CASSFTGRNTYEQYF	-	-	TRBV6-5	TRBJ2-7
TGTGCCAGTAGTATACGGTTACTAGCGGGAGGACAAGAGACCCAGTACTTC	CASSIRLLAGGQETQYF	few	TRBD2	TRBV19	TRBJ2-5
TGTGCCAGCAGTGGTGAGGACAGGGTCACTGAAGCTTTCTTT	CASSGEDRVTEAFF	once	TRBD1	TRBV2	TRBJ1-1
TGTGCCACCAGAGAGACAGGGCCCTCGCATGGCTACACCTTC	CATRETGPSHGYTF	-	TRBD1	TRBV24-1	TRBJ1-2
TGTGCCACCAGTGCCCCGGGACAGGGGTTCGATACGCAGTATTTT	CATSAPGQGFDTQYF	-	TRBD1	TRBV24-1	TRBJ2-3
TGTGCCTGGAGTGTATCTGGCAGTAGCAGAACAGGCTACACCTTC	CAWSVSGSSRTGYTF	-	-	TRBV30	TRBJ1-2
TGCGCCAGCAGCCAAGATAAGGAACTAGCGGGGGGGCATGAGCAGTTCTTC	CASSQDKELAGGHEQFF	-	TRBD2	TRBV4-1	TRBJ2-1
TGTGCCAGCAGCTCGGACAGGGGATACTACGAGCAGTACTTC	CASSSDRGYYEQYF	-	TRBD1	TRBV7-8	TRBJ2-7
TGTGCCAGCAGCTTAGCCAGGGCGCCTAACACCGGGGAGCTGTTTTTT	CASSLARAPNTGELFF	few	-	TRBV7-7	TRBJ2-2
TGTGCCAGCAGTTTATTGCGGACAGACTACCAAGAGACCCAGTACTTC	CASSLLRTDYQETQYF	-	-	TRBV27	TRBJ2-5